This entry lists 22 T cell receptor beta chains sequenced from one sample in a study of shared clonotypes between healthy human individuals (dated by TCRdb to about 2020). The library was prepared using the immunoSEQ multiplex PCR assay. Entries here come from immuneACCESS through TCRdb and include only in-frame sequences with V and J called. Some clones fail to appear in such tables; in the studies checked, an unresolved V gene covers under half of the shortfall, and the cause of the remainder is unknown. Present in this sample are roughly 2.6 million clones, approximately 94% of which were seen just once. The ten largest make up over 0.12% of the sample. What was sequenced was naive CD4+ T cells sorted from blood. Per the publication, the cell subset or site label means: CD45RA+ positively selected. Every receptor here comes from a man between 18 and 29 years old in good health.

Notes on this clone: A read error may account for a junction end that differs from germline. The V and J genes are TRBV28 and TRBJ2-7; perhaps TRBD1 as D (5 bases). CDR3 length: 11 amino acids. Germline CDR1 MDHEN, CDR2 SYDVKM. The chain's CDR3 is CATREGHAEHF. Written as DNA, the CDR3 is TGTGCCACCCGTGAAGGACACGCGGAGCACTTC.

The CDR3 DNA is TGCGCCAGCAGCTACCTCGGCGGTGGGGAGACCCAGTACTTC. Its protein is CASSYLGGGETQYF. The V gene is TRBV4-1, the J gene TRBJ2-5; D is uncertain. The germline V gene encodes CDR1 MGHRA and CDR2 YSYEKL. The CDR3 runs to 14 residues. V was trimmed by 5 bases and J by 5 bases, leaving 15 bases between them.

The chain joins TRBV18 to TRBJ2-5, with 7 bases fitting TRBD1. The V segment lost 1 base and the J segment 1 base; nucleotides outside the gene matches: 9. The CDR3 consists of 17 residues. Germline V gene lookup returns CDR1 KGHSH and CDR2 LQKENI. The CDR3 spells CASSPLLTGPIQETQYF. The CDR3 nucleotides read TGTGCCAGCTCACCACTGTTGACAGGGCCCATCCAAGAGACCCAGTACTTC.

The chain is built from TRBV9 and TRBJ1-2, with 7 bases aligning to TRBD1. Germline CDR1 and CDR2: SGDLS and YYNGEE. The CDR3 is made up of 17 amino acids. With V trimmed by 3 bases and J by 8 bases, 19 bases remained unmatched. Here the CDR3 DNA reads TGTGCCAGCAGCGAGGATTCTTGGACAGGACCCAGGGGAGGCTACACCTTC. Its translation: CASSEDSWTGPRGGYTF. Full variable domain (outside the CDR3, taken from reference TRBV9 and TRBJ1-2): DSGVTQTPKHLITATGQRVTLRCSPRSGDLSVYWYQQSLDQGLQFLIQYYNGEERAKGNILERFSAQQFPDLHSELNLSSLELGDSALYFCASSEDSWTGPRGGYTFGSGTRLTVV.

This clone has a single count. CDR3 region: CSVRTPSYEQYF. CDR3 nucleotides: TGCAGCGTTCGGACTCCATCCTACGAGCAGTACTTC. The chain has TRBV29-1 and TRBJ2-5; tentatively, D is TRBD2 (5 bases). The J call could be wrong; TRBJ2-7 is a better fit for the DNA end. This CDR3 region has 12 residues. In germline, CDR1 is SQVTM, CDR2 ANQGSEA.

The chain uses TRBV7-2 and TRBJ1-3, with no clear D. CDR1 is SGHTA and CDR2 is FQGNSA in the germline V gene. This CDR3 contains 15 residues. Trimming took 5 bases from V and 4 from J, leaving 15 bases between them. The DNA for the CDR3 is TGTGCCAGCAGCCAAGAGGGATTTCTGGGAAACACCATATATTTT. This gives the protein CASSQEGFLGNTIYF.

The genes are TRBV5-1 and TRBJ2-6; 7 nucleotides agree with TRBD1. Germline trimming cut 4 bases from V and 0 bases from J; bases unmatched to any gene: 13. Germline loops: CDR1 SGHRS, CDR2 YFSETQ. The CDR3 consists of 19 residues. CDR3 nucleotides: TGCGCCAGCAGCCCGGGACAGTTTGATCAAAGCTCTGGGGCCAACGTCCTGACTTTC. This sequence encodes CASSPGQFDQSSGANVLTF.

The chain joins TRBV10-3 to TRBJ2-3; the D is unclear. The V end was cut by 5 bases, the J end by 5 bases, with 8 bases between. Germline V lookup: CDR1 ENHRY, CDR2 SYGVKD. CDR3 length: 12 amino acids. DNA for the CDR3: TGTGCCATCAGTAAGGAGAGAGATACGCAGTATTTT. This translates into CAISKERDTQYF.

V gene TRBV7-8 combines with J gene TRBJ1-5; D remains unclear. The CDR3 contains 12 residues. Between the trimmed V and J ends, which lost 5 bases and 7 bases, there was a span of 9 bases. The germline CDR1 and CDR2 sequences are SGHVS and FQNEAQ. The CDR3 DNA reads TGTGCCAGCAGCCGCTTTGGGCAGCCCCAGCATTTT. Its protein is CASSRFGQPQHF. Supplemented by reference TRBV7-8 and TRBJ1-5, the full variable domain reads GAGVSQSPRYKVAKRGQDVALRCDPISGHVSLFWYQQALGQGPEFLTYFQNEAQLDKSGLPSDRFFAERPEGSVSTLKIQRTQQEDSAVYLCASSRFGQPQHFGDGTRLSIL.

Turning to this clone: The identical CDR3 is also encoded by other nucleotide sequences in the sample. V gene TRBV19 combines with J gene TRBJ1-4, with a weak D call TRBD1 (5 bases). The V end lost 0 bases, the J end lost 11 bases, and 7 bases lay between the germline ends. This CDR3 spans 12 amino acids. Looked up from germline, CDR1 is LNHDA and CDR2 is SQIVND (reference sequence). Written as DNA, the CDR3 is TGTGCCAGTAGTATAGAGGGACGGAAACTGTTTTTT. Translated: CASSIEGRKLFF.

V is TRBV6-5 and J is TRBJ1-1, with no clear D. V was trimmed by 7 bases and J by 0 bases, leaving 15 bases between them. The CDR3 has 15 amino acids. Germline values: CDR1 MNHEY, CDR2 SVGAGI. CDR3 protein: CASKLNRLMNTEAFF. DNA for the CDR3: TGTGCCAGCAAACTAAACCGGCTTATGAACACTGAAGCTTTCTTT.

The chain uses TRBV6-1 and TRBJ2-5; weak D call: TRBD2 (7 bases). Germline V gene data show CDR1 as MNHNS and CDR2 as SASEGT. The ends were cut back, 8 bases at V and 5 bases at J, with 12 bases in the middle. The CDR3 sequence is 12 residues long. The CDR3 protein is CASEAGAETQYF. CDR3 in DNA: TGTGCCAGCGAGGCGGGGGCGGAGACCCAGTACTTC.

The count of this clone is one. The V call is TRBV27, the J call TRBJ2-1, with 14 bases matching TRBD2. The trim removed 8 bases at V and 8 bases at J, leaving 11 bases unmatched. Per the germline V gene, CDR1 is MNHEY and CDR2 is SMNVEV (reference sequence). The length of the CDR3 is 16 residues. CDR3 DNA sequence: TGTGCCAGCGGACTCCGACTAGCGGGAGGGAACGATGAGCAGTTCTTC. This gives the protein CASGLRLAGGNDEQFF.

This sequence joins TRBV30 and TRBJ2-1; 9 bases agree with TRBD1. Germline V lookup: CDR1 GTSNPN, CDR2 SVGIG (reference sequence). The CDR3 consists of 13 residues. The trim removed 2 bases at V and 13 bases at J, leaving 9 bases unmatched. CDR3 loop: CAWSRTGVYNQFF. The CDR3 coding sequence is TGTGCCTGGAGTAGGACAGGGGTCTATAATCAGTTCTTC.

CDR3 bases: TGTGCCAGCAACCCATGGCAGGGGAGAAGCACTGAAGCTTTCTTT. Residues: CASNPWQGRSTEAFF. The J gene is TRBJ1-1, the V gene TRBV6-5; D may be TRBD1 (6 bases). Trimming left V 7 bases short and J 4 bases short, with 19 bases between. The CDR3 length is 15 residues. The germline gives CDR1 MNHEY, CDR2 SVGAGI.

Only one count was recorded for this clone. This chain links TRBV5-1 with TRBJ2-3; TRBD2 matches 9 bases. The J segment lost 0 bases and the V segment lost 6 bases, leaving 11 bases of the junction unmatched. Germline loops: CDR1 SGHRS, CDR2 YFSETQ. The CDR3 runs 17 residues. In nucleotides, the CDR3 is TGCGCCAGCACTATAGCGGGGGCCCGCGGTAGCACAGATACGCAGTATTTT. It encodes CASTIAGARGSTDTQYF.

As to this clone: The sample carries other DNA sequences with the same CDR3. The V call is TRBV9, the J call TRBJ2-1, with a tentative D call TRBD2 (6 bases). Germline V lookup: CDR1 SGDLS, CDR2 YYNGEE. The CDR3 covers 15 residues. The germline V and J ends were trimmed by 0 bases and 1 base, with 8 bases remaining between them. CDR3 protein: CASSVEEGSYNEQFF. The CDR3 DNA follows: TGTGCCAGCAGCGTAGAGGAGGGGTCCTACAATGAGCAGTTCTTC.

The chain is built from TRBV5-4 and TRBJ1-1; D is uncertain. Looked up from germline, CDR1 is SGHNT and CDR2 is YYREEE (reference sequence). The CDR3 consists of 16 residues. Trimming removed 5 bases from V and 0 bases from J, with 17 bases in between. The CDR3 nucleotides are TGTGCCAGCAGACCGGACGGTGGAGTTATGAACACTGAAGCTTTCTTT. Amino acid sequence: CASRPDGGVMNTEAFF.

The rearrangement joins TRBV18 to TRBJ2-7; maybe TRBD1 (6 bases). Trimming shortened V by 4 bases and J by 0 bases, and 10 bases separated the two germline ends. The CDR3 loop spans 14 amino acids. The V gene's germline CDR1 is KGHSH and CDR2 LQKENI. The CDR3 loop is CASSLETGSYEQYF. As DNA, the CDR3 is TGTGCCAGCTCACTAGAGACAGGCTCCTACGAGCAGTACTTC.

The chain links TRBV4-3 to TRBJ2-7; D is ambiguous. The CDR3 runs to 15 residues. Trimming removed 1 base from V and 6 bases from J, with 16 bases in between. Germline V gene data show CDR1 as LGHNA and CDR2 as YSLEER. The CDR3 bases are TGCGCCAGCAGCCAAGTGGGGTTTGGGCAAAGCGAGCAGTACTTC. As protein: CASSQVGFGQSEQYF.

This clone was seen just once. This sequence joins TRBV10-3 and TRBJ1-6; 7 bases are a match to TRBD1. The CDR3 length is 14 residues. Germline-derived CDR1 and CDR2 are ENHRY and SYGVKD. V lost 7 bases, J lost 9 bases, and 9 bases stayed unmatched. The CDR3, as DNA: TGTGCCATCAAGGCAGGGGGGGAGGGTTCACCCCTCCACTTT. Its protein product is CAIKAGGEGSPLHF.

This clone was picked up one time. The CDR3 sequence: CATLEEVGGELFF. CDR3 in DNA: TGTGCCACCCTGGAAGAAGTGGGCGGGGAGCTGTTTTTT. The rearrangement joins TRBV2 to TRBJ2-2, with D hard to call. From germline, CDR1 is SNHLY and CDR2 FYNNEI. This CDR3 contains 13 residues. Trimming removed 10 bases at V and 7 bases at J, with 16 bases between.